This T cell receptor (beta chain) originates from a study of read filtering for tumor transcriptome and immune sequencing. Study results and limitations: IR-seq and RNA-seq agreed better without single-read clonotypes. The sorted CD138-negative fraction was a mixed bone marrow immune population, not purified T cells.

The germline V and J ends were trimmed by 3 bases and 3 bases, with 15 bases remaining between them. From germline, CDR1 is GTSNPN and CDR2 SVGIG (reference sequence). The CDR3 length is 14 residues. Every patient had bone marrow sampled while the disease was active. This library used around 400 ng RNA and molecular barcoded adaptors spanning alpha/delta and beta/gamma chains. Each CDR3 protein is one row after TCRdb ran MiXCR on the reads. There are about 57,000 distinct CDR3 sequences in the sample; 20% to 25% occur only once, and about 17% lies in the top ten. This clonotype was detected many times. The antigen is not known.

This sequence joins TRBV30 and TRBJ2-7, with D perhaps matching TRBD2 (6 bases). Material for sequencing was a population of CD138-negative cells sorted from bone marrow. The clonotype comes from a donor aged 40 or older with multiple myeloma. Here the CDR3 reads CAWRTGTSNYEQYF. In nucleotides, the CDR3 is TGTGCCTGGAGAACCGGGACTTCGAACTACGAGCAGTACTTC.